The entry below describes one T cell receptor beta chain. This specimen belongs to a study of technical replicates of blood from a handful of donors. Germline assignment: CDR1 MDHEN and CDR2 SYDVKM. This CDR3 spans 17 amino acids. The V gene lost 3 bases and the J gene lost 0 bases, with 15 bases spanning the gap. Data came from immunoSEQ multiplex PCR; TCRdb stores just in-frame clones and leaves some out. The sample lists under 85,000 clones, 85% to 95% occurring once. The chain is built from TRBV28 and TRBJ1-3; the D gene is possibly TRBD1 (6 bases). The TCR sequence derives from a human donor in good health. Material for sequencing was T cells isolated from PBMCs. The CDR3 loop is CASSLWGRQNSGNTIYF. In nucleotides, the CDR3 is TGTGCCAGCAGTTTGTGGGGGCGACAAAACTCTGGAAACACCATATATTTT.